Given below is one T cell receptor (beta chain) in context. Its antigen is currently unknown. Germline V gene sequence: CDR1 LGHNA, CDR2 YSLEER. This CDR3 has 17 amino acids. The J segment lost 0 bases and the V segment lost 0 bases, leaving 7 bases of the junction unmatched. The PCR ran on 60 Vbeta and 13 Jbeta primers. Here immunoSEQ multiplex PCR was the method, and the copy in TCRdb shows in-frame clones only, minus some. The sample table includes around 210,000 clones. This record belongs to a study of cytomegalovirus exposure and HLA in healthy donors. Study-wide background: Out of about 170 million T cells, an earlier analysis found roughly 100 million unique TCR beta sequences in total. Points from the study as a whole: Among TCR beta chains, those listed as cytomegalovirus-associated numbered 164. Sequence variants that were highly shared formed a cluster that was likely a sequencing artifact.

The chain uses TRBV4-3 and TRBJ2-7; TRBD1 matches 8 bases. The sample comprised PBMCs. The sequence came from a woman under 40 in good health and CMV-seropositive. CDR3 sequence: CASSQDPPGQVSYEQYF. CDR3 nucleotide sequence: TGCGCCAGCAGCCAAGATCCCCCGGGACAGGTCTCCTACGAGCAGTACTTC.